The subject of this entry is one TCR beta chain. The antigen remains undetermined. This entry belongs to a study of T cells in Graves' hyperthyroidism and ophthalmopathy. Authors of the study amplified TCR beta CDR3 regions from RNA transcripts. The TCR CDR3 first-round RT-PCR relied on the HTBI primer set. MiXCR was run by TCRdb on the multiplex PCR reads, yielding one entry per CDR3 protein. Seen here are about 400,000 distinct CDR3 sequences, more than 20% observed once, and the top ten hold roughly 80%. Whole-study findings and limits: Using 13 V-J features, a model discriminated ophthalmopathy from stable hyperthyroidism.

Deletions cut 4 bases from V and 6 bases from J, with 7 bases between. The length of the CDR3 is 11 residues. Germline V gene data show CDR1 as MGHDK and CDR2 as SYGVNS. V is TRBV25-1 and J is TRBJ2-7, with D tentatively TRBD2 (5 bases). The sample comprised blood. The receptor was derived from a man between 45 and 60 years old with Graves' hyperthyroidism. CDR3 bases: TGTGCCAGCAGTGCAGCGGCCGAGCAGTACTTC. It is translated as CASSAAAEQYF.